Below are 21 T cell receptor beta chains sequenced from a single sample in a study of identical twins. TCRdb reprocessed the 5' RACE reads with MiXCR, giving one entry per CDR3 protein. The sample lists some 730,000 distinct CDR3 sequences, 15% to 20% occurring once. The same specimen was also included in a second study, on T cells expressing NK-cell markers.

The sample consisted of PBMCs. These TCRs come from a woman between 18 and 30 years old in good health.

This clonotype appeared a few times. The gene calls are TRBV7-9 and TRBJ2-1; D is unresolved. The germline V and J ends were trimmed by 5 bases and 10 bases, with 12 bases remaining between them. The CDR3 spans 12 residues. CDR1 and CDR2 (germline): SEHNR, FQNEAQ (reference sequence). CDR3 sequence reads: CASSLTNGEQFF. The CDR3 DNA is TGTGCCAGCAGCCTCACGAACGGGGAGCAGTTCTTC.

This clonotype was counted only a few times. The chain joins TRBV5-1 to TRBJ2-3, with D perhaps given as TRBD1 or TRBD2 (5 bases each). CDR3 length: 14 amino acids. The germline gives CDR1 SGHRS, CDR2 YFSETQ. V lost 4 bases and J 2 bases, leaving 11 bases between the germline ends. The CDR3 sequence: CASSAGDVTDTQYF. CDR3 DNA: TGCGCCAGCAGCGCCGGGGACGTCACAGATACGCAGTATTTT.

The CDR3 is CASSVGLAGRSYNEQFF. The CDR3 DNA reads TGTGCCAGCAGCGTCGGACTAGCGGGCCGCTCCTACAATGAGCAGTTCTTC. This chain connects TRBV5-6 to TRBJ2-1; TRBD2 matches 11 bases. This CDR3 contains 17 residues. V trimming: 4 bases; J trimming: 0 bases; junction bases outside the gene matches: 6. The germline V gene encodes CDR1 SGHDT and CDR2 YYEEEE.

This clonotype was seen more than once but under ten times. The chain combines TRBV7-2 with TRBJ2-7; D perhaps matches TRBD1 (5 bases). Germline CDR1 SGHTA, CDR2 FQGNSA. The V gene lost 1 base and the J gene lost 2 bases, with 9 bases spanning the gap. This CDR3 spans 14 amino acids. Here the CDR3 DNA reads TGTGCCAGCAGCTTAGAGACAGCCGCCTACGAGCAGTACTTC. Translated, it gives CASSLETAAYEQYF.

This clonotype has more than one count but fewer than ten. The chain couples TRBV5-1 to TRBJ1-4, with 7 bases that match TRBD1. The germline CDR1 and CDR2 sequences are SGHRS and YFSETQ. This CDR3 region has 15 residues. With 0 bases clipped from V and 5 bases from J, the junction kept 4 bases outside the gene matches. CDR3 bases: TGCGCCAGCAGCTTGGGGGACAGCCAAAATGAAAAACTGTTTTTT. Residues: CASSLGDSQNEKLFF.

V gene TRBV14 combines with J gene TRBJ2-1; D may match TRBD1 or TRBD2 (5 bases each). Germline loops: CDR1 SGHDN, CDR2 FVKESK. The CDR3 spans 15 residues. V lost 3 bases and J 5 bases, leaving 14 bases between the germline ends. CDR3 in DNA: TGTGCCAGCAGCCAGGGGACGGGGCTAGACAATGAGCAGTTCTTC. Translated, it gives CASSQGTGLDNEQFF.

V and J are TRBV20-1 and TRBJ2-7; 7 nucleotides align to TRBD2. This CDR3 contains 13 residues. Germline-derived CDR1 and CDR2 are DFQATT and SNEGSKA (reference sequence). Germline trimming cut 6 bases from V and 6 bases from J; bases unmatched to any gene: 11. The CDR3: CSALGLVQSEQYF. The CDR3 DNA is TGCAGTGCCCTCGGACTAGTTCAAAGCGAGCAGTACTTC.

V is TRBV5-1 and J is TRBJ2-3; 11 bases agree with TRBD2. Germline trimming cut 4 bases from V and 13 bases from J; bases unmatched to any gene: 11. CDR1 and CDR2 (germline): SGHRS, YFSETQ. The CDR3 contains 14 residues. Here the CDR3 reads CASSVGLAVQGKYF. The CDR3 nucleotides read TGCGCCAGCAGCGTGGGACTAGCGGTTCAGGGGAAGTATTTT.

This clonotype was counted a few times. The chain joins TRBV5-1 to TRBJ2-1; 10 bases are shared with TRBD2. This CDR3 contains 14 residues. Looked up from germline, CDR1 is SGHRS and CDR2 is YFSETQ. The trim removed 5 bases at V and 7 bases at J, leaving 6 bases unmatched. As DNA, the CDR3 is TGCGCCAGCAGTGGGGGACTAGCGAGGAATGAGCAGTTCTTC. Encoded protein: CASSGGLARNEQFF.

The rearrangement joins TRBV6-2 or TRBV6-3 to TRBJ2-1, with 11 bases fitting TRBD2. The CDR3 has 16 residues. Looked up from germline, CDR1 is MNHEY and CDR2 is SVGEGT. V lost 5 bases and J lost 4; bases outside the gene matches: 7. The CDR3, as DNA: TGTGCCAGCAGTAACCGACTAGCGGGGCCTTACAATGAGCAGTTCTTC. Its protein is CASSNRLAGPYNEQFF.

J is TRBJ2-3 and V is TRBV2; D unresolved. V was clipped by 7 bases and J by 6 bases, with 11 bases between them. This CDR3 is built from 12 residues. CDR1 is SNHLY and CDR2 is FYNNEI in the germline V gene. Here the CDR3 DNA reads TGTGCCAGCAACCTACCCCCCGATACGCAGTATTTT. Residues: CASNLPPDTQYF.

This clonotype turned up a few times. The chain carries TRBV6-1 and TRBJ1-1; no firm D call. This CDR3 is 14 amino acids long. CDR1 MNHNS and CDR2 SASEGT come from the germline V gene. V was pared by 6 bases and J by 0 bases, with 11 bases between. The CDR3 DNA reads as TGTGCCAGCAGCGCTGTTTTCCTGAACACTGAAGCTTTCTTT. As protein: CASSAVFLNTEAFF.

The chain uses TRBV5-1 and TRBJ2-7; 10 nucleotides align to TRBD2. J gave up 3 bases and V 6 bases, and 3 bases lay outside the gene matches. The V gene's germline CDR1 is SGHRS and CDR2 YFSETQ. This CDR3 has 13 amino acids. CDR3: CASTLAGDYEQYF. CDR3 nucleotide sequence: TGCGCCAGCACCCTAGCGGGGGACTACGAGCAGTACTTC. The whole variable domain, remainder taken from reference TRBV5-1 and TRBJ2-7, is KAGVTQTPRYLIKTRGQQVTLSCSPISGHRSVSWYQQTPGQGLQFLFEYFSETQRNKGNFPGRFSGRQFSNSRSEMNVSTLELGDSALYLCASTLAGDYEQYFGPGTRLTVT.

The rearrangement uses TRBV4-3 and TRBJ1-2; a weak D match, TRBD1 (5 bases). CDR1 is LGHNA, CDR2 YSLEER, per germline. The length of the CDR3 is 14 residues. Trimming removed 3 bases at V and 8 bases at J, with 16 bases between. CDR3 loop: CASSHFDRREGYTF. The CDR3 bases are TGCGCCAGCAGCCATTTTGACCGCAGGGAGGGCTACACCTTC.

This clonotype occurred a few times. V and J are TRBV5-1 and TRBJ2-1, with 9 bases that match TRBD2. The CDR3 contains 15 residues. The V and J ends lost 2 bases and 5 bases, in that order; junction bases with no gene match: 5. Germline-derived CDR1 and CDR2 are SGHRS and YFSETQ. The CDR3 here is CASSLTAGGDNEQFF. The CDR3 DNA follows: TGCGCCAGCAGCTTAACGGCGGGAGGGGACAATGAGCAGTTCTTC.

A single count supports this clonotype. CDR3 sequence: CASSPGDSYGYTF. DNA of the CDR3: TGTGCCAGCAGCCCTGGGGACAGCTATGGCTACACCTTC. The V and J genes are TRBV4-2 and TRBJ1-2, with 7 bases aligning to TRBD1. Trimming removed 4 bases from V and 4 bases from J; junction bases left unmatched: 3. The CDR3 covers 13 residues. Germline V gene sequence: CDR1 LGHNA, CDR2 YNFKEQ.

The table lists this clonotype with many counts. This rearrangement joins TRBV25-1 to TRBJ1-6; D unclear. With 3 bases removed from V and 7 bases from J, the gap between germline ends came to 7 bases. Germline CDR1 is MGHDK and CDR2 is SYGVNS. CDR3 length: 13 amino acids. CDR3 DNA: TGTGCCAGCAGTGAGGGTAACAATTCACCCCTCCACTTT. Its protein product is CASSEGNNSPLHF.

CDR3 protein: CASSVPGTSGINEQFF. The CDR3 nucleotides are TGTGCCAGCAGCGTACCGGGGACTAGCGGGATCAATGAGCAGTTCTTC. The chain combines TRBV9 with TRBJ2-1; TRBD2 agrees at 13 bases. Trimming cost V 1 base and J 6 bases; bases outside gene matches: 4. The CDR3 has 16 residues. The V gene's germline CDR1 is SGDLS and CDR2 YYNGEE.

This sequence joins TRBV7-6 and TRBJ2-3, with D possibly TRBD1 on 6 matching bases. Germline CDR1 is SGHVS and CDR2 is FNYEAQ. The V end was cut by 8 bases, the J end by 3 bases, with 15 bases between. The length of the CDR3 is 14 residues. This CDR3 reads CASGEDSRTDTQYF. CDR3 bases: TGTGCCAGCGGCGAGGACAGTCGAACAGATACGCAGTATTTT.

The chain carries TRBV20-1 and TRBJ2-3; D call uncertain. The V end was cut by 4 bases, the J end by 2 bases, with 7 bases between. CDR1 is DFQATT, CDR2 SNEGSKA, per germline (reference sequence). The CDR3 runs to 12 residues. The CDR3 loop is CSAMGLTDTQYF. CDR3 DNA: TGCAGTGCTATGGGCCTCACAGATACGCAGTATTTT.

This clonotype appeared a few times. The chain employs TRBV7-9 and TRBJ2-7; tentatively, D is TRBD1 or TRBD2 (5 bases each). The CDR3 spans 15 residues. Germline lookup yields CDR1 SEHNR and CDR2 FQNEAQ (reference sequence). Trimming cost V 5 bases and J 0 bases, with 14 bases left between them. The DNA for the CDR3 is TGTGCCAGCAGCAAATCGGGACGGCCCTCCTACGAGCAGTACTTC. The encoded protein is CASSKSGRPSYEQYF. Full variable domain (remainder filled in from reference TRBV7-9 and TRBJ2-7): DTGVSQNPRHKITKRGQNVTFRCDPISEHNRLYWYRQTLGQGPEFLTYFQNEAQLEKSRLLSDRFSAERPKGSFSTLEIQRTEQGDSAMYLCASSKSGRPSYEQYFGPGTRLTVT.